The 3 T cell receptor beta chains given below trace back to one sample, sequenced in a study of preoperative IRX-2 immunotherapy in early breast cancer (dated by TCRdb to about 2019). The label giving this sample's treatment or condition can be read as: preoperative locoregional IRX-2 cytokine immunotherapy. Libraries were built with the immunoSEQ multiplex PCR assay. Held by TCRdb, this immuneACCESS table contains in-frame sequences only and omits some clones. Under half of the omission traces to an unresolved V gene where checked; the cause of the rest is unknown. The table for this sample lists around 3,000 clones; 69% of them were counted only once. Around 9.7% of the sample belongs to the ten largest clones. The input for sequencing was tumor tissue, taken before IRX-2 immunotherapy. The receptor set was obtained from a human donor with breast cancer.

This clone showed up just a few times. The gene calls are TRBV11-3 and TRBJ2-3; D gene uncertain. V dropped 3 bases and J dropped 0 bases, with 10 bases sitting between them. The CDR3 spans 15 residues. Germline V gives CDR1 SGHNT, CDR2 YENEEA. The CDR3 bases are TGTGCCAGCAGCTTTCAATCCTCTAGCACAGATACGCAGTATTTT. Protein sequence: CASSFQSSSTDTQYF.

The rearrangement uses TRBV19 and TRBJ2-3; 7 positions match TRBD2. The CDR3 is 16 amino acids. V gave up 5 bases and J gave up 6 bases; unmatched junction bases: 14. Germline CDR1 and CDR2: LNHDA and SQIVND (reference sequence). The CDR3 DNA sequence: TGTGCCAGTAGTGATCGGGCGGGGGAGACCCCCGATACGCAGTATTTT. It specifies CASSDRAGETPDTQYF.

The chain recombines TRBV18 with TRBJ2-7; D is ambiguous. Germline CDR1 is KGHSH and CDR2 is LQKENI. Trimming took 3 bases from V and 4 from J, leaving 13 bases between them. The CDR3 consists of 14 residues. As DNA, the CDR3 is TGTGCCAGCTCACCCGGCGCAGACCCTTACGAGCAGTACTTC. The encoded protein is CASSPGADPYEQYF.